The source of this T cell receptor (beta chain) is a study of CD8 T cells in Susac syndrome. Random-hexamer reverse transcription was applied to roughly 0.5 to 1 ug RNA. The amplification used immunoSEQ multiplex PCR on TCR beta CDR3; it spanned 54 Vbeta and 13 Jbeta. TCRdb recomputed calls from the immunoSEQ multiplex PCR reads with MiXCR, one row per CDR3 protein. This table holds a few hundred thousand distinct CDR3 sequences, approximately 89% found once. This CDR3 spans 13 amino acids. The germline V gene has CDR1 SGHKS and CDR2 YYEKEE (reference sequence). Trimming took off 4 bases at V and 4 bases at J, with 9 bases between the two ends. In blood CD8+ and CD4+ T cells, TCR beta underwent sequencing. Purification of the CD8+ and CD4+ T cells relied on negative isolation, and TEMRA cells underwent FACS enrichment. As regards this clonotype: As yet, its antigen is unknown.

General study findings and limits: An acknowledgment was made by the study that its TCR sequencing and HLA analysis involved relatively few individuals.

J is TRBJ2-1 and V is TRBV5-5; D is unresolved. The specimen sequenced was CD8+ T cells from PBMCs. The TCR comes from a human donor with multiple sclerosis. CDR3 residues: CASSPKLYNEQFF. DNA of the CDR3: TGTGCCAGCAGCCCCAAATTATACAATGAGCAGTTCTTC.